These T cell receptor beta chains were read from a single sample in a study of T cells in tumors after PD-1 blockade. Measured with immunoSEQ multiplex PCR; TCRdb has only the in-frame clones, and not every one. The data contain approximately 46,000 clones, roughly three quarters of them singletons. This material consisted of PBMCs, taken before anti-PD-1 treatment. These receptors came from a human donor with basal cell carcinoma. CDR3s include the opening cysteine and the closing phenylalanine or tryptophan. Each record gives: clone size, V gene, D gene, J gene, CDR3 protein, CDR3 DNA. The D gene is left open where the match is weak. The size of a clone is reported for some rows only, either as once, few or many, or as a class for expanded clones.

clone_size: .
v_call: TRBV30
d_call: TRBD2
j_call: TRBJ2-1
cdr3_aa: CAWRARGDLEQFF
cdr3_nt: TGTGCCTGGAGGGCCCGGGGGGACCTTGAGCAGTTCTTC

clone_size: .
v_call: TRBV24-1
d_call: TRBD1
j_call: TRBJ2-3
cdr3_aa: CATSDWVTGGNTDTQYF
cdr3_nt: TGTGCCACCAGTGATTGGGTGACAGGGGGGAACACAGATACGCAGTATTTT

clone_size: .
v_call: TRBV19
d_call: .
j_call: TRBJ1-2
cdr3_aa: CASSSDSVGVYGYTF
cdr3_nt: TGTGCCAGTAGTAGCGACAGCGTGGGGGTCTATGGCTACACCTTC

clone_size: .
v_call: TRBV29-1
d_call: .
j_call: TRBJ2-5
cdr3_aa: CSVEEGAGETQYF
cdr3_nt: TGCAGCGTTGAAGAGGGGGCAGGGGAGACCCAGTACTTC

clone_size: .
v_call: TRBV7-2
d_call: .
j_call: TRBJ1-1
cdr3_aa: CASSLVDLTKAFF
cdr3_nt: TGTGCCAGCAGCTTAGTTGACTTAACAAAAGCTTTCTTT

clone_size: .
v_call: TRBV12-3/TRBV12-4
d_call: .
j_call: TRBJ1-5
cdr3_aa: CASSLGQRQPQHF
cdr3_nt: TGTGCCAGCAGTTTAGGACAGCGTCAGCCCCAGCATTTT

clone_size: .
v_call: TRBV6-1
d_call: .
j_call: TRBJ2-1
cdr3_aa: CASSEAGGLEQFF
cdr3_nt: TGTGCCAGCAGTGAAGCGGGGGGGCTTGAGCAGTTCTTC

clone_size: .
v_call: TRBV6-5
d_call: TRBD2
j_call: TRBJ2-7
cdr3_aa: CASRPLAGVVGEQYF
cdr3_nt: TGTGCCAGCAGACCACTAGCGGGAGTTGTGGGGGAGCAGTACTTC

clone_size: .
v_call: TRBV4-1
d_call: TRBD2
j_call: TRBJ2-3
cdr3_aa: CASSQVERGVTDTQYF
cdr3_nt: TGCGCCAGCAGCCAAGTTGAGCGGGGGGTCACAGATACGCAGTATTTT

clone_size: once
v_call: TRBV24-1
d_call: .
j_call: TRBJ2-1
cdr3_aa: CATSDAPGWPNEQFF
cdr3_nt: TGTGCCACCAGTGATGCCCCAGGGTGGCCCAATGAGCAGTTCTTC

clone_size: .
v_call: TRBV3-1/TRBV3-2
d_call: .
j_call: TRBJ1-2
cdr3_aa: CASSQAYQGLPSNLYGYTF
cdr3_nt: TGTGCCAGCAGCCAAGCGTACCAGGGGCTCCCATCCAATCTCTATGGCTACACCTTC

clone_size: medium-sized
v_call: TRBV6-6
d_call: .
j_call: TRBJ1-2
cdr3_aa: CASLEAGTPNYGYTF
cdr3_nt: TGTGCCAGCCTGGAGGCAGGAACCCCGAACTATGGCTACACCTTC

clone_size: .
v_call: TRBV6-5
d_call: .
j_call: TRBJ1-2
cdr3_aa: CASSYSEGVIWGYTF
cdr3_nt: TGTGCCAGCAGTTACTCGGAAGGGGTGATCTGGGGCTACACCTTC

clone_size: few
v_call: TRBV6-5
d_call: .
j_call: TRBJ1-2
cdr3_aa: CASSEGHQLYGYTF
cdr3_nt: TGTGCCAGCAGCGAGGGACACCAACTTTATGGCTACACCTTC

clone_size: few
v_call: TRBV28
d_call: TRBD2
j_call: TRBJ2-3
cdr3_aa: CASSHYVGGADTQYF
cdr3_nt: TGTGCCAGCAGCCATTATGTTGGGGGGGCAGATACGCAGTATTTT

clone_size: .
v_call: TRBV30
d_call: .
j_call: TRBJ1-5
cdr3_aa: CAWSPTNLGQPQHF
cdr3_nt: TGTGCCTGGAGTCCGACCAATCTGGGGCAGCCCCAGCATTTT

clone_size: .
v_call: TRBV4-2
d_call: .
j_call: TRBJ2-3
cdr3_aa: CASSQEGGAGIRTDTQYF
cdr3_nt: TGTGCCAGCAGCCAAGAGGGAGGCGCGGGGATCCGCACAGATACGCAGTATTTT

clone_size: .
v_call: TRBV7-6
d_call: .
j_call: TRBJ1-3
cdr3_aa: CASSLEAGSGNTIYF
cdr3_nt: TGTGCCAGCAGCTTAGAAGCAGGGTCTGGAAACACCATATATTTT

clone_size: few
v_call: TRBV28
d_call: TRBD2
j_call: TRBJ2-1
cdr3_aa: CASGGLAGVQNSYNEQFF
cdr3_nt: TGTGCCAGCGGGGGTTTAGCGGGAGTCCAGAATTCCTACAATGAGCAGTTCTTC

clone_size: .
v_call: TRBV2
d_call: .
j_call: TRBJ1-2
cdr3_aa: CASNRGYGYTF
cdr3_nt: TGTGCCAGCAATCGAGGCTATGGCTACACCTTC

clone_size: once
v_call: TRBV5-4
d_call: TRBD2
j_call: TRBJ2-1
cdr3_aa: CASSQGGGYSYNEQFF
cdr3_nt: TGTGCCAGCAGCCAGGGCGGGGGGTACTCCTACAATGAGCAGTTCTTC

clone_size: .
v_call: TRBV19
d_call: .
j_call: TRBJ1-2
cdr3_aa: CASTPTTVNYGYTF
cdr3_nt: TGTGCCAGTACCCCCACGACTGTTAACTATGGCTACACCTTC

clone_size: .
v_call: TRBV11-1
d_call: .
j_call: TRBJ2-3
cdr3_aa: CASSIEGLNTDTQYF
cdr3_nt: TGTGCCAGCAGCATTGAAGGACTTAACACAGATACGCAGTATTTT

clone_size: .
v_call: TRBV25-1
d_call: TRBD1
j_call: TRBJ1-3
cdr3_aa: CASQGVVLGNTIYF
cdr3_nt: TGTGCCAGTCAGGGGGTGGTCCTTGGAAACACCATATATTTT

clone_size: .
v_call: TRBV28
d_call: TRBD1
j_call: TRBJ2-1
cdr3_aa: CASSFSGTGAYNEQFF
cdr3_nt: TGTGCCAGCAGTTTCTCCGGGACAGGAGCCTACAATGAGCAGTTCTTC

clone_size: few
v_call: TRBV28
d_call: .
j_call: TRBJ2-6
cdr3_aa: CASSYSPGPSGANVLTF
cdr3_nt: TGTGCCAGCAGTTACTCACCCGGGCCCTCTGGGGCCAACGTCCTGACTTTC

clone_size: many
v_call: TRBV6-5
d_call: TRBD1
j_call: TRBJ2-7
cdr3_aa: CASTRTGGLYEQYF
cdr3_nt: TGTGCCAGCACCAGGACAGGGGGCTTATACGAGCAGTACTTC

clone_size: few
v_call: TRBV28
d_call: .
j_call: TRBJ1-6
cdr3_aa: CAGSRAPGYSPLHF
cdr3_nt: TGTGCCGGATCGCGGGCCCCGGGATATTCACCCCTCCACTTT

clone_size: .
v_call: TRBV5-1
d_call: .
j_call: TRBJ2-5
cdr3_aa: CASRRGALQETQYF
cdr3_nt: TGCGCCAGCAGACGGGGGGCGCTCCAAGAGACCCAGTACTTC

clone_size: .
v_call: TRBV2
d_call: TRBD1
j_call: TRBJ2-2
cdr3_aa: CASRQGARDTGELFF
cdr3_nt: TGTGCCAGTCGACAGGGGGCGCGGGACACCGGGGAGCTGTTTTTT

clone_size: .
v_call: TRBV5-6
d_call: .
j_call: TRBJ2-7
cdr3_aa: CASSSSGTLIYEQYF
cdr3_nt: TGTGCCAGCAGCTCTTCCGGGACCTTAATCTACGAGCAGTACTTC

clone_size: .
v_call: TRBV5-1
d_call: TRBD1
j_call: TRBJ1-6
cdr3_aa: CASSLVTGENSPLHF
cdr3_nt: TGCGCCAGCAGCTTGGTGACAGGGGAGAATTCACCCCTCCACTTT

clone_size: .
v_call: TRBV28
d_call: TRBD1
j_call: TRBJ1-1
cdr3_aa: CASSLSTGGAYAFF
cdr3_nt: TGTGCCAGCAGTTTAAGTACAGGGGGCGCATATGCTTTCTTT

clone_size: once
v_call: TRBV4-1
d_call: .
j_call: TRBJ1-6
cdr3_aa: CASSDRIYNSPLHF
cdr3_nt: TGCGCCAGCAGCGACAGAATATATAATTCACCCCTCCACTTT

clone_size: .
v_call: TRBV28
d_call: TRBD1
j_call: TRBJ1-5
cdr3_aa: CASSHRGWGNQPQHF
cdr3_nt: TGTGCCAGCAGCCACAGGGGTTGGGGCAATCAGCCCCAGCATTTT

clone_size: once
v_call: TRBV3-1/TRBV3-2
d_call: TRBD2
j_call: TRBJ2-5
cdr3_aa: CASSQVGFAASGGALETQYF
cdr3_nt: TGTGCCAGCAGCCAAGTAGGATTTGCGGCTAGCGGGGGGGCATTAGAGACCCAGTACTTC

clone_size: .
v_call: TRBV6-5
d_call: TRBD1
j_call: TRBJ2-1
cdr3_aa: CASGDRVMDNEQFF
cdr3_nt: TGTGCCAGTGGGGACAGGGTAATGGACAATGAGCAGTTCTTC